These 16 T cell receptor beta chains share one sample of origin, sequenced in a study of blood T cells in healthy people across ages. With a J-beta primer mix and a sample-barcoded 5' primer, a second PCR ran about 6 to 11 cycles. Each CDR3 protein gets one entry after TCRdb re-called the 5' RACE reads with MiXCR. The data show some 1.5 million distinct CDR3 sequences, with roughly 28% seen just once and 6.5% to 8.5% held by the top ten. Material: blood. Receptors were obtained from a woman aged 25 to 39 in good health.

V gene TRBV6-1 combines with J gene TRBJ2-3, with D tentatively TRBD2 (6 bases). This CDR3 spans 15 amino acids. The V end was cut by 2 bases, the J end by 3 bases, with 12 bases between. Germline loops: CDR1 MNHNS, CDR2 SASEGT. Written as DNA, the CDR3 is TGTGCCAGCAGTGAAATGGGACTGGGAACAGATACGCAGTATTTT. Translation: CASSEMGLGTDTQYF.

The sample holds many counts of this clonotype. The chain employs TRBV10-1 and TRBJ2-5; possibly TRBD1 for D (5 bases). CDR1 is WNHNN, CDR2 SYGVQD, per germline (reference sequence). Trimming stripped 2 bases from V and 6 bases from J, with 10 bases between. This CDR3 spans 13 amino acids. CDR3: CASSEDRRKTQYF. CDR3 in DNA: TGCGCCAGCAGTGAGGACAGACGGAAGACCCAGTACTTC.

A few counts support this clonotype. The chain is built from TRBV4-3 and TRBJ1-1; 7 nucleotides align to TRBD1. Germline V gene sequence: CDR1 LGHNA, CDR2 YSLEER. Trimming removed 2 bases from V and 6 bases from J; junction bases left unmatched: 9. The CDR3 has 15 residues. The CDR3 is CASSQTAGGQAEAFF. CDR3 nucleotides: TGCGCCAGCAGCCAAACCGCAGGGGGTCAAGCTGAAGCTTTCTTT.

Many counts were recorded for this clonotype. The chain uses TRBV9 and TRBJ1-2; D remains unclear. The length of the CDR3 is 14 residues. Germline CDR1 and CDR2: SGDLS and YYNGEE. V was trimmed by 3 bases and J by 0 bases, leaving 9 bases between them. The CDR3 protein is CASSAQISNYGYTF. In nucleotides, the CDR3 is TGTGCCAGCAGCGCACAGATTTCTAACTATGGCTACACCTTC.

The sample holds many counts of this clonotype. The chain uses TRBV5-1 and TRBJ2-7; 11 bases are a match to TRBD2. Germline CDR1 is SGHRS and CDR2 is YFSETQ. The V gene end was trimmed by 1 base and the J gene end by 0 bases; junction bases not matched to a gene: 12. This CDR3 is 19 amino acids long. DNA for the CDR3: TGCGCCAGCAGCTTGAAGGGCCTAGCGGGGGGCCTATACTCCTACGAGCAGTACTTC. Translating it yields CASSLKGLAGGLYSYEQYF.

This clonotype has a handful of counts. V usage is TRBV20-1 and J usage is TRBJ2-1, with D tentatively TRBD1 (6 bases). This CDR3 has 15 amino acids. The V end was cut by 1 base, the J end by 8 bases, with 18 bases between. Germline lookup yields CDR1 DFQATT and CDR2 SNEGSKA (reference sequence). The CDR3 DNA sequence: TGCAGTGCTAGAGTTCAGGGGAAGGTTGGGCATGAGCAGTTCTTC. Amino acid sequence: CSARVQGKVGHEQFF.

The chain has TRBV6-1 and TRBJ2-1, with 8 bases fitting TRBD2. The germline CDR1 and CDR2 sequences are MNHNS and SASEGT. CDR3 length: 19 amino acids. Trimming removed 6 bases from V and 3 bases from J; junction bases left unmatched: 19. The CDR3: CASSRVGTRGAPFYNEQFF. CDR3 nucleotides: TGTGCCAGCAGCCGAGTTGGGACTAGGGGCGCTCCATTCTACAATGAGCAGTTCTTC.

The chain employs TRBV3-1 and TRBJ1-1, with D possibly TRBD1 on 5 matching bases. The length of the CDR3 is 12 residues. Trimming stripped 4 bases from V and 10 bases from J, with 13 bases between. The germline gives CDR1 LGHDT, CDR2 YNNKEL (reference sequence). The CDR3 loop is CASSPDGHTAFF. The CDR3 DNA sequence: TGTGCCAGCAGCCCAGACGGACATACAGCTTTCTTT.

V and J are TRBV12-3 or TRBV12-4 and TRBJ1-1, with 8 bases fitting TRBD1. The CDR3 covers 13 residues. The trim removed 3 bases at V and 8 bases at J, leaving 5 bases unmatched. CDR3 bases: TGTGCCAGCAGTTTGTGGGACAGGAGAGAAGCTTTCTTT. Protein: CASSLWDRREAFF.

This clonotype was counted many times. The V and J genes are TRBV24-1 and TRBJ2-7, with 10 bases aligning to TRBD1. Per the germline V gene, CDR1 is KGHDR and CDR2 is SFDVKD. V trimming: 10 bases; J trimming: 2 bases; junction bases outside the gene matches: 7. This CDR3 has 14 amino acids. The CDR3: CATGGTGDPYEQYF. DNA for the CDR3: TGTGCCACAGGAGGGACAGGGGATCCCTACGAGCAGTACTTC.

This clonotype was picked up many times. DNA of the CDR3: TGTGCCAGCAGCCACTCCTGGGACGGAGGCTCCTACGAGCAGTACTTC. It yields the protein CASSHSWDGGSYEQYF. The rearrangement uses TRBV3-1 and TRBJ2-7; the D call may be TRBD1 or TRBD2 (5 bases each). CDR3 length: 16 amino acids. V was shortened by 3 bases and J by 0 bases, with 15 bases between the two germline ends. Germline V gene lookup returns CDR1 LGHDT and CDR2 YNNKEL (reference sequence).

A remark on this clonotype: Since a much larger clone is just one base distant, this may be a read error. The rearrangement uses TRBV29-1 and TRBJ2-1; no definite D call. CDR3 length: 14 residues. Germline CDR1 is SQVTM and CDR2 is ANQGSEA. V was pared by 3 bases and J by 10 bases, with 19 bases between. The CDR3 sequence is CSVDLDGVGREQFF. The DNA of the CDR3 is TGCAGCGTTGATCTGGACGGAGTTGGGCGCGAGCAGTTCTTC.

The V call is TRBV6-6, the J call TRBJ1-5; 10 nucleotides align to TRBD1. The germline CDR1 and CDR2 sequences are MNHNY and SVGAGI (reference sequence). This CDR3 contains 16 residues. J was trimmed by 2 bases and V by 2 bases; bases with no gene match: 3. This chain's CDR3 is CASSYGTGARNQPQHF. CDR3 DNA: TGTGCCAGCAGTTACGGGACAGGGGCCCGCAATCAGCCCCAGCATTTT.

This clonotype was counted many times. The gene calls are TRBV10-3 and TRBJ2-1, with 9 bases identical to TRBD1. This CDR3 contains 13 residues. In germline, CDR1 is ENHRY, CDR2 SYGVKD. After removal of 6 bases from V and 10 bases from J, the junction contained 7 bases not matched to a gene. The CDR3 is CAIREDRGKEQFF. The CDR3 DNA follows: TGTGCCATCAGAGAGGACAGGGGAAAGGAGCAGTTCTTC.

The chain has TRBV10-3 and TRBJ1-2, with 7 bases matching TRBD1. V dropped 3 bases and J dropped 8; count of bases not matched to a gene: 9. The CDR3 runs to 14 residues. CDR1 is ENHRY, CDR2 SYGVKD, per germline. The CDR3 coding sequence is TGTGCCATCAGTGAAAGGGGGCCGTCGGAGGGCTACACCTTC. Translated: CAISERGPSEGYTF.

With respect to this clonotype: With a much larger clone just one base away, this may be a read error. The chain joins TRBV6-5 to TRBJ2-7, with D unresolved. This CDR3 contains 13 residues. V lost 5 bases and J lost 7, with 15 bases in between. Germline CDR1 is MNHEY and CDR2 is SVGAGI. CDR3 loop: CASSRPSYNEQYF. The DNA for the CDR3 is TGTGCCAGCAGTCGACCCTCCTACAATGAGCAGTACTTC.